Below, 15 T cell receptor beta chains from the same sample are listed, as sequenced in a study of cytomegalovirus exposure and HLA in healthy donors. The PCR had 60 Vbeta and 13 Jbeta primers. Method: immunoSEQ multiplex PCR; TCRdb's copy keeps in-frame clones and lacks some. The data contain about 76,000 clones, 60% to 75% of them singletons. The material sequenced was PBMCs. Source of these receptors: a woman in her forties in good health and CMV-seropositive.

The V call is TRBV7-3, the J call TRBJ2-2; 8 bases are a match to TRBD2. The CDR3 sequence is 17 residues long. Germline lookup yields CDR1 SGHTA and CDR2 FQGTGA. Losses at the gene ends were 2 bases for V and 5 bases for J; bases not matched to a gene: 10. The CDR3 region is CASSLDLSGGITGELFF. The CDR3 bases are TGTGCCAGCAGCTTAGATCTCAGCGGGGGAATTACCGGGGAGCTGTTTTTT.

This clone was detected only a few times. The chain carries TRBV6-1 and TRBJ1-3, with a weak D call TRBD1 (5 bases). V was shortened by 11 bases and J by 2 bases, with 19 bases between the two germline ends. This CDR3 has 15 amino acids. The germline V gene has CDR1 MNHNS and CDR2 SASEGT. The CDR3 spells CASRLSGGAGNTIYF. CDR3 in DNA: TGTGCCTCCCGCCTTAGCGGGGGTGCTGGAAACACCATATATTTT.

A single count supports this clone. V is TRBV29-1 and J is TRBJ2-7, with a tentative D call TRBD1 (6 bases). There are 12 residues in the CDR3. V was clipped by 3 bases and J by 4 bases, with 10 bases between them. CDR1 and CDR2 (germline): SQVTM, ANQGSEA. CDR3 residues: CSVEAGEYEQYF. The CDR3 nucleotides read TGCAGCGTTGAGGCAGGGGAGTACGAGCAGTACTTC.

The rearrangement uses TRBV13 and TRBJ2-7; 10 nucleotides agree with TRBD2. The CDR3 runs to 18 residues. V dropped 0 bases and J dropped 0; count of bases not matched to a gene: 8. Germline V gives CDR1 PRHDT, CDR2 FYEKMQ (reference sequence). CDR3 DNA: TGTGCCAGCAGCTTAGGCCCCGCTAGCGGGGGAACCTCCTACGAGCAGTACTTC. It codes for CASSLGPASGGTSYEQYF.

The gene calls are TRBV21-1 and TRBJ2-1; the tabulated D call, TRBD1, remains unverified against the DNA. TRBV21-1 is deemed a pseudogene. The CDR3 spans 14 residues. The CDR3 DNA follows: TGTGCCAGCAGCGTACGGGACAGTTACAATGAGCAGTTCTTC. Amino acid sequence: CASSVRDSYNEQFF.

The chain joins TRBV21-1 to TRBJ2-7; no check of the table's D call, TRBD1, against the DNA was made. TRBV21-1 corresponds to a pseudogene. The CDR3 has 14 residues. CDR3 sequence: CASIPDRCTYEQYF. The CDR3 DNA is TGTGCCAGCATCCCGGACAGATGTACCTACGAGCAGTACTTC.

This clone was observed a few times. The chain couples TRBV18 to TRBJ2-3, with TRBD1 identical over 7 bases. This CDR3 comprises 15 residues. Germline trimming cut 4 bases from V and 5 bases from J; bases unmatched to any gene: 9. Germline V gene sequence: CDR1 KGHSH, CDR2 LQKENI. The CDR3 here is CASSQRQGVEDTQYF. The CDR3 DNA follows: TGTGCCAGCTCACAGAGACAGGGAGTTGAAGATACGCAGTATTTT. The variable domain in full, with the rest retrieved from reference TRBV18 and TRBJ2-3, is NAGVMQNPRHLVRRRGQEARLRCSPMKGHSHVYWYRQLPEEGLKFMVYLQKENIIDESGMPKERFSAEFPKEGPSILRIQQVVRGDSAAYFCASSQRQGVEDTQYFGPGTRLTVL.

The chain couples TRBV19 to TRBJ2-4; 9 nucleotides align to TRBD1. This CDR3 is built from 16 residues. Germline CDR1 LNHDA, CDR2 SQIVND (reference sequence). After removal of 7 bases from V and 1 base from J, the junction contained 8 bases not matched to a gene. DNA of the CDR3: TGTGCCAGTAATAACAGGGGGCGCGAGGCCAAAAACATTCAGTACTTC. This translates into CASNNRGREAKNIQYF.

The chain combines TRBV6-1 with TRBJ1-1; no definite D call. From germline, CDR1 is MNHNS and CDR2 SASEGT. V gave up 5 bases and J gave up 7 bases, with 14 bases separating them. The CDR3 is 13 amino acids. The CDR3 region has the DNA TGTGCCAGCAGTCAAGGGCCTCCCTTTGAAGCTTTCTTT. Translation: CASSQGPPFEAFF.

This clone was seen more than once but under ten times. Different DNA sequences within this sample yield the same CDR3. The CDR3 spells CAWSTQGNQPQHF. CDR3 DNA sequence: TGTGCCTGGAGTACACAGGGCAATCAGCCCCAGCATTTT. This rearrangement joins TRBV30 to TRBJ1-5; D is possibly TRBD1 (5 bases). V was shortened by 2 bases and J by 2 bases, with 7 bases between the two germline ends. The CDR3 totals 13 residues. Germline V gives CDR1 GTSNPN, CDR2 SVGIG (reference sequence).

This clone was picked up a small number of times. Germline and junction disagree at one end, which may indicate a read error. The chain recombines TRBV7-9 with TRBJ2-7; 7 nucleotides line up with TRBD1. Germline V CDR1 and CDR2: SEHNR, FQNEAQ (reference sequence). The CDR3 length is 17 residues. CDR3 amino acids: CSSSLRDPGDSSYEQYF. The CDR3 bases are TGTTCCAGCAGCTTGCGCGACCCCGGGGACAGCTCCTACGAGCAGTACTTC.

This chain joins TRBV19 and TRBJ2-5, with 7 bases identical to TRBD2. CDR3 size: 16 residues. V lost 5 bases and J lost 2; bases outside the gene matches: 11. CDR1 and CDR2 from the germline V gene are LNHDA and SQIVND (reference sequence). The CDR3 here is CASSPGTTTRQETQYF. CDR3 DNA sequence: TGTGCCAGTAGTCCGGGGACTACCACAAGACAAGAGACCCAGTACTTC.

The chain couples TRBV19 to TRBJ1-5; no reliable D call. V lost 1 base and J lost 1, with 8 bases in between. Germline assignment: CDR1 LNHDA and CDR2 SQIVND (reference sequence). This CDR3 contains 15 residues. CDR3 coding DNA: TGTGCCAGTAGTATAGTTGGGAGGAGCAATCAGCCCCAGCATTTT. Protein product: CASSIVGRSNQPQHF.

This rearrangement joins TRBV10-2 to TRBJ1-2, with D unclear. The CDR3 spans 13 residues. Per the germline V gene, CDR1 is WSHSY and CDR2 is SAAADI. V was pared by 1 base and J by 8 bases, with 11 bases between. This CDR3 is CASSELGEGGYTF. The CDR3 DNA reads TGCGCCAGCAGTGAGTTGGGAGAAGGAGGCTACACCTTC.

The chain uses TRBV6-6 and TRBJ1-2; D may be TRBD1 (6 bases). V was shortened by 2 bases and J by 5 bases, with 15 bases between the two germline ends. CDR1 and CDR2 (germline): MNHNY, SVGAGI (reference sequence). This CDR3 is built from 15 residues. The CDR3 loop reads CASSYPAQGLYGYTF. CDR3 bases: TGTGCCAGCAGTTACCCGGCACAGGGCCTATATGGCTACACCTTC.